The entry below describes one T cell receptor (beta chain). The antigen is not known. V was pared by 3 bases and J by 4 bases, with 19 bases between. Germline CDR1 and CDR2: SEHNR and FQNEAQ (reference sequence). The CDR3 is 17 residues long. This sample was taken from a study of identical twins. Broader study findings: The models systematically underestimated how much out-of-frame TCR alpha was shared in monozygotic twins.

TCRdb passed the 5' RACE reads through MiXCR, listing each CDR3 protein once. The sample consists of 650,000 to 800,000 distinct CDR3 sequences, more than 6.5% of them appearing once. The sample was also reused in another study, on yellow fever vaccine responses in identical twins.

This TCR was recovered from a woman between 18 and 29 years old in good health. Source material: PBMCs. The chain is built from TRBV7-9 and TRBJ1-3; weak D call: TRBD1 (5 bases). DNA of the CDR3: TGTGCCAGCAGCTTCCCAGGGTTCTGGCGGACGGGAAACACCATATATTTT. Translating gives CASSFPGFWRTGNTIYF.